These 11 T cell receptor beta chains originate from one sample sequenced in a study of blood T cell repertoires in COVID-19. The assay was immunoSEQ multiplex PCR, and TCRdb's table has in-frame clones only and misses some. The repertoire consists of 250,000 to 350,000 clones, with approximately 84% occurring once and the leading ten covering roughly 1.5%. The specimen was peripheral blood. These receptors originate from a human donor with COVID-19, enrolled during active disease. The donor label of this sample is uncertain.

CDR3: CASSQDRFQPQHF. Written as DNA, the CDR3 is TGTGCCAGCAGCCAAGATCGGTTCCAGCCCCAGCATTTT. This chain connects TRBV3-1 (or the pseudogene TRBV3-2) to TRBJ1-5; the D is unclear. CDR3 length: 13 residues. Germline CDR1 LGHDT, CDR2 YNNKEL (reference sequence). With 0 bases removed from V and 7 bases from J, the gap between germline ends came to 7 bases.

The CDR3 loop is CASSPETQYF. The CDR3 bases are TGTGCCAGCAGTCCGGAGACCCAGTACTTC. V gene TRBV27 combines with J gene TRBJ2-5, with D uncertain. Trimming took off 5 bases at V and 5 bases at J, with 3 bases between the two ends. The CDR3 is 10 amino acids. Germline CDR1 MNHEY, CDR2 SMNVEV (reference sequence).

The chain couples TRBV15 to TRBJ1-5; TRBD1 is a possible D gene (6 bases). The germline CDR1 and CDR2 sequences are LNHNV and YYDKDF (reference sequence). The CDR3 loop spans 15 amino acids. Between the trimmed V and J ends, which lost 5 bases and 4 bases, there was a span of 15 bases. The CDR3 DNA sequence: TGTGCCACCAGCGGAGTCAGGGGTGGGAATCAGCCCCAGCATTTT. Translating it yields CATSGVRGGNQPQHF.

This chain joins TRBV27 and TRBJ2-7; TRBD1 aligns across 7 bases. The CDR3 covers 12 residues. From germline, CDR1 is MNHEY and CDR2 SMNVEV (reference sequence). With 6 bases clipped from V and 9 bases from J, the junction kept 8 bases outside the gene matches. The CDR3 loop is CASRKQGTVQYF. The CDR3 region has the DNA TGTGCCAGCAGAAAACAGGGGACGGTGCAGTACTTC.

The rearrangement joins TRBV25-1 to TRBJ1-6; a weak D match, TRBD1 (5 bases). The CDR3 contains 15 residues. The ends were cut back, 5 bases at V and 4 bases at J, with 12 bases in the middle. In germline, CDR1 is MGHDK, CDR2 SYGVNS. The CDR3 reads CASSLRGLYNSPLHF. The CDR3 DNA is TGTGCCAGCAGTCTGCGGGGACTGTATAATTCACCCCTCCACTTT.

This chain uses TRBV6-6 with TRBJ1-5; no clear D. This CDR3 region has 15 residues. Trimming pared 6 bases from V and 5 bases from J, leaving 17 bases between. Per germline, CDR1 MNHNY and CDR2 SVGAGI (reference sequence). CDR3 DNA sequence: TGTGCCAGCAGCAAAGGTCTCCCGAGCGATCAGCCCCAGCATTTT. Encoded protein: CASSKGLPSDQPQHF.

The rearrangement joins TRBV7-9 to TRBJ2-7, with 10 bases identical to TRBD1. Germline V gene data show CDR1 as SEHNR and CDR2 as FQNEAQ (reference sequence). Trimming took 3 bases from V and 2 from J; bases not matched to a gene: 1. The CDR3 has 14 residues. The CDR3 DNA sequence: TGTGCCAGCAGCTTCGGGACAGGGGCCTACGAGCAGTACTTC. Residues: CASSFGTGAYEQYF.

This clone is a singleton in its sample. The V gene is TRBV5-4, the J gene TRBJ2-3; 7 bases are shared with TRBD1. Germline trimming cut 4 bases from V and 4 bases from J; bases unmatched to any gene: 9. The CDR3 is 15 residues long. Germline values: CDR1 SGHNT, CDR2 YYREEE (reference sequence). The CDR3 DNA sequence: TGTGCCAGCAGCGCGGACAGGCTTAGGGCAGATACGCAGTATTTT. It specifies CASSADRLRADTQYF.

V and J are TRBV29-1 and TRBJ2-7, with TRBD2 matching over 8 bases. The CDR3 is made up of 16 amino acids. Per germline, CDR1 SQVTM and CDR2 ANQGSEA. Trimming removed 4 bases from V and 3 bases from J; junction bases left unmatched: 14. The CDR3 protein is CSVAGGPMIPSYEQYF. The CDR3 nucleotides read TGCAGCGTTGCGGGAGGGCCGATGATCCCAAGCTACGAGCAGTACTTC.

This chain connects TRBV6-5 to TRBJ1-3; TRBD1 matches 7 bases. Per the germline V gene, CDR1 is MNHEY and CDR2 is SVGAGI. The CDR3 sequence is 16 residues long. V shed 0 bases, J shed 4 bases, and the junction held 6 bases outside the gene matches. CDR3 DNA: TGTGCCAGCAGTTACTCCCCGACAGGGTCCGGAAACACCATATATTTT. Protein: CASSYSPTGSGNTIYF.

The chain combines TRBV5-8 with TRBJ2-7; D is unclear. This CDR3 spans 16 amino acids. Per germline, CDR1 SGHTS and CDR2 YDEGEE. Trimming removed 4 bases at V and 3 bases at J, with 20 bases between. The CDR3 DNA sequence: TGTGCCAGCAGCACCCGATTGAGGCCTAGTAACTACGAGCAGTACTTC. Translated, it gives CASSTRLRPSNYEQYF.